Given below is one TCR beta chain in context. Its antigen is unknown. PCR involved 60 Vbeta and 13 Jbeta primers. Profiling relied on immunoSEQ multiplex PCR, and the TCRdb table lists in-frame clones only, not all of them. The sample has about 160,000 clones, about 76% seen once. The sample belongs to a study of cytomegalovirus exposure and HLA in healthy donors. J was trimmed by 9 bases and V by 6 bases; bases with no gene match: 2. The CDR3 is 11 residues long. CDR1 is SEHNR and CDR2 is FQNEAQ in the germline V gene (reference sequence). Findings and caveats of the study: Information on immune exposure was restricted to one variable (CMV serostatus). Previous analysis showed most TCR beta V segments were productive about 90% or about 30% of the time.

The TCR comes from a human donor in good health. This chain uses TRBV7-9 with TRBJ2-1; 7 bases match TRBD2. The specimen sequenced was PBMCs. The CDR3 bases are TGTGCCAGCAGACTAGCGAGTGAGCAGTTCTTC. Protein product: CASRLASEQFF. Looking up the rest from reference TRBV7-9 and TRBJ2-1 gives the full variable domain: DTGVSQNPRHKITKRGQNVTFRCDPISEHNRLYWYRQTLGQGPEFLTYFQNEAQLEKSRLLSDRFSAERPKGSFSTLEIQRTEQGDSAMYLCASRLASEQFFGPGTRLTVL.